One sample yielded the 27 T cell receptor beta chains listed below, sequenced in a study of vaccination effects on CD4 cells after COVID-19. Their cognate antigens are unknown. Here immunoSEQ multiplex PCR was the method, and the copy in TCRdb shows in-frame clones only, minus some. The table shows under 40,000 clones, with 82% occurring only once. Cultured cells yielded isolated CD4+ T cells after 10 days. This specimen was CD4+ T cells from PBMCs cultured without peptide, taken before COVID-19 vaccination. The receptors were sampled from a human donor who received a COVID-19 vaccine.

The chain links TRBV6-5 to TRBJ1-2; D is possibly TRBD1 (6 bases). The CDR3 has 14 amino acids. V lost 1 base and J lost 4, with 10 bases in between. Germline-derived CDR1 and CDR2 are MNHEY and SVGAGI. CDR3 protein: CASSYFQGFYGYTF. The CDR3 DNA is TGTGCCAGCAGTTACTTCCAGGGGTTCTATGGCTACACCTTC.

In DNA form, the CDR3 reads TGTGCCAGCCAGCCCGGGACAGCAAACACCGGGGAGCTGTTTTTT. It encodes CASQPGTANTGELFF. The J gene is TRBJ2-2, the V gene TRBV2, with 7 bases that match TRBD1. The length of the CDR3 is 15 residues. With V trimmed by 8 bases and J by 2 bases, 8 bases remained unmatched. From germline, CDR1 is SNHLY and CDR2 FYNNEI.

This sequence joins TRBV14 and TRBJ2-3, with TRBD2 identical over 9 bases. Germline assignment: CDR1 SGHDN and CDR2 FVKESK. The length of the CDR3 is 16 residues. V shed 5 bases and J 4 bases; nucleotides not matched to a gene: 10. The CDR3 spells CASSSPRGGASDTQYF. CDR3 coding DNA: TGTGCCAGCAGCTCACCGCGGGGGGGGGCATCAGATACGCAGTATTTT.

The chain recombines TRBV5-3 with TRBJ1-3; TRBD1 might be the D (6 bases). TRBV5-3 has ORF status, its function being uncertain. The CDR3 consists of 17 residues. Deletions cut 3 bases from V and 5 bases from J, with 21 bases between. In DNA, the CDR3 is TGTGCCAGAAGCTGGAGCCCGGTAACAGGGTGGCGAAACACCATATATTTT. The encoded protein is CARSWSPVTGWRNTIYF.

This chain links TRBV6-6 with TRBJ2-5; D is possibly TRBD1 or TRBD2 (5 bases each). V was clipped by 0 bases and J by 5 bases, with 7 bases between them. The CDR3 spans 13 residues. Germline-derived CDR1 and CDR2 are MNHNY and SVGAGI (reference sequence). The CDR3 nucleotides are TGTGCCAGCAGTTACTCGGGGGAGGAGACCCAGTACTTC. Translation: CASSYSGEETQYF.

V is TRBV6-2 or TRBV6-3 and J is TRBJ1-2; D remains unclear. V was trimmed by 5 bases and J by 6 bases, leaving 16 bases between them. The length of the CDR3 is 14 residues. CDR1 and CDR2 (germline): MNHEY, SVGEGT. CDR3 DNA sequence: TGTGCCAGCAGTGATCCCAATAGCGGGAATGGCTACACCTTC. As protein: CASSDPNSGNGYTF.

The rearrangement uses TRBV4-3 and TRBJ1-4; 8 bases are a match to TRBD1. The germline gives CDR1 LGHNA, CDR2 YSLEER. V shed 5 bases, J shed 8 bases, and the junction held 10 bases outside the gene matches. The length of the CDR3 is 15 residues. Here the CDR3 DNA reads TGCGCCAGCAGCGGATACGGGACAGGAGGAGAAAAACTGTTTTTT. It codes for CASSGYGTGGEKLFF.

The chain combines TRBV30 with TRBJ2-5; TRBD1 might be the D (5 bases). V was cut by 3 bases and J by 5 bases, with 10 bases left in between. CDR1 is GTSNPN, CDR2 SVGIG, per germline (reference sequence). This CDR3 has 12 residues. The CDR3 sequence is CAWSGQRETQYF. CDR3 sequence (DNA): TGTGCCTGGAGCGGACAACGGGAGACCCAGTACTTC.

This clone has just one count. This rearrangement joins TRBV7-2 to TRBJ1-5; 7 nucleotides agree with TRBD1. The germline V gene encodes CDR1 SGHTA and CDR2 FQGNSA. The CDR3 runs to 15 residues. The ends lost 5 bases at V and 5 bases at J; junction bases unmatched: 9. The CDR3 sequence is CASSVRQGSDQPQHF. The CDR3 DNA follows: TGTGCCAGCAGCGTCCGACAGGGATCGGATCAGCCCCAGCATTTT. The whole variable domain, filled in from reference TRBV7-2 and TRBJ1-5, reads GAGVSQSPSNKVTEKGKDVELRCDPISGHTALYWYRQSLGQGLEFLIYFQGNSAPDKSGLPSDRFSAERTGGSVSTLTIQRTQQEDSAVYLCASSVRQGSDQPQHFGDGTRLSIL.

This clone was counted only a few times. The chain uses TRBV7-9 and TRBJ1-5; TRBD1 aligns across 7 bases. CDR3 length: 14 residues. V dropped 3 bases and J dropped 8; count of bases not matched to a gene: 7. CDR1 SEHNR and CDR2 FQNEAQ come from the germline V gene (reference sequence). The CDR3 here is CASSLQGDGKPQHF. For the CDR3, the DNA is TGTGCCAGCAGCTTGCAGGGGGACGGGAAGCCCCAGCATTTT.

The chain recombines TRBV6-1 with TRBJ2-5; tentative D call: TRBD1 (5 bases). Per germline, CDR1 MNHNS and CDR2 SASEGT. The germline V and J ends were trimmed by 3 bases and 0 bases, with 11 bases remaining between them. CDR3 length equals 15 residues. The CDR3 nucleotides read TGTGCCAGCAGTGATTGGGGCGAGTACCAAGAGACCCAGTACTTC. Protein sequence: CASSDWGEYQETQYF.

This clone was found a few times. The V and J genes are TRBV2 and TRBJ1-2; D is perhaps TRBD1 (5 bases). With 4 bases removed from V and 3 bases from J, the gap between germline ends came to 9 bases. This CDR3 comprises 13 residues. Germline CDR1 SNHLY, CDR2 FYNNEI. CDR3 in DNA: TGTGCCAGCAGTGCGGGACTGGACTATGGCTACACCTTC. Translating gives CASSAGLDYGYTF.

This clone was observed once. The rearrangement uses TRBV4-1 and TRBJ2-3; 7 bases agree with TRBD2. The CDR3 has 15 residues. The germline V gene encodes CDR1 MGHRA and CDR2 YSYEKL. J gave up 3 bases and V 1 base, and 4 bases lay outside the gene matches. DNA for the CDR3: TGCGCCAGCAGCCAAGTGGGACTACGTACAGATACGCAGTATTTT. Its protein product is CASSQVGLRTDTQYF.

The chain carries TRBV6-5 and TRBJ1-2, with D possibly being TRBD1 (5 bases). Trimming removed 7 bases at V and 5 bases at J, with 8 bases between. The CDR3 consists of 11 residues. The germline gives CDR1 MNHEY, CDR2 SVGAGI. The CDR3 DNA reads as TGTGCCAGCAAAGGGGAGTATGGCTACACCTTC. Its protein is CASKGEYGYTF.

This clone came up a few times. The chain combines TRBV5-1 with TRBJ1-1; TRBD1 aligns across 7 bases. Germline values: CDR1 SGHRS, CDR2 YFSETQ. Germline trimming cut 4 bases from V and 4 bases from J; bases unmatched to any gene: 7. The CDR3 totals 14 residues. The chain's CDR3 is CASSPGQAGTEAFF. Written as DNA, the CDR3 is TGCGCCAGCAGCCCCGGACAGGCGGGCACTGAAGCTTTCTTT.

The chain has TRBV5-1 and TRBJ1-1, with TRBD1 identical over 8 bases. The CDR3 extends over 16 amino acids. Germline assignment: CDR1 SGHRS and CDR2 YFSETQ. Trimming took 1 base from V and 5 from J; bases not matched to a gene: 10. The CDR3 nucleotides are TGCGCCAGCAGCTTGCAACCGGGACAGGCTATGACTGAAGCTTTCTTT. It encodes CASSLQPGQAMTEAFF. The full variable domain, with the rest looked up from reference TRBV5-1 and TRBJ1-1, is KAGVTQTPRYLIKTRGQQVTLSCSPISGHRSVSWYQQTPGQGLQFLFEYFSETQRNKGNFPGRFSGRQFSNSRSEMNVSTLELGDSALYLCASSLQPGQAMTEAFFGQGTRLTVV.

The chain carries TRBV2 and TRBJ2-2; 9 nucleotides match TRBD1. CDR3 length equals 16 residues. Germline V gives CDR1 SNHLY, CDR2 FYNNEI. V dropped 5 bases and J dropped 2; count of bases not matched to a gene: 6. Written as DNA, the CDR3 is TGTGCCAGCAGTCCCCGGGACAGGGCTAACACCGGGGAGCTGTTTTTT. Protein sequence: CASSPRDRANTGELFF. Full variable domain (rest looked up from reference TRBV2 and TRBJ2-2): EPEVTQTPSHQVTQMGQEVILRCVPISNHLYFYWYRQILGQKVEFLVSFYNNEISEKSEIFDDQFSVERPDGSNFTLKIRSTKLEDSAMYFCASSPRDRANTGELFFGEGSRLTVL.

This chain uses TRBV19 with TRBJ1-1; D is uncertain. The CDR3 has 14 amino acids. Trimming took 6 bases from V and 1 from J, leaving 12 bases between them. CDR1 is LNHDA, CDR2 SQIVND, per germline (reference sequence). The CDR3 DNA is TGTGCCAGTAGGAAATTTCCGGAGAACACTGAAGCTTTCTTT. This codes for CASRKFPENTEAFF.

The chain is built from TRBV18 and TRBJ2-7, with 12 bases matching TRBD2. Germline V gene data show CDR1 as KGHSH and CDR2 as LQKENI. There are 15 residues in the CDR3. J gave up 6 bases and V 3 bases, and 6 bases lay outside the gene matches. CDR3 in DNA: TGTGCCAGCTCACCTTCTAGCGGGGGGGCCGTCGAGCAGTACGTC. Its protein is CASSPSSGGAVEQYV.

The chain joins TRBV19 to TRBJ2-5, with D maybe TRBD2 (7 bases). The CDR3 runs to 15 residues. V was trimmed by 4 bases and J by 5 bases, leaving 17 bases between them. Looked up from germline, CDR1 is LNHDA and CDR2 is SQIVND (reference sequence). CDR3 sequence: CASSSRGGAAETQYF. Here the CDR3 DNA reads TGTGCCAGTAGTAGTAGGGGGGGGGCCGCGGAGACCCAGTACTTC.

This chain links TRBV11-2 with TRBJ2-5; D is unresolved. Trimming pared 1 base from V and 2 bases from J, leaving 8 bases between. Per germline, CDR1 SGHAT and CDR2 FQNNGV. CDR3 size: 14 residues. CDR3 region: CASSLVSRQETQYF. The DNA of the CDR3 is TGTGCCAGCAGCTTAGTGTCCAGGCAAGAGACCCAGTACTTC.

This chain joins TRBV5-1 and TRBJ2-1, with D tentatively TRBD1 (7 bases). The CDR3 runs 16 residues. Germline-derived CDR1 and CDR2 are SGHRS and YFSETQ. Between the trimmed V and J ends, which lost 0 bases and 4 bases, there was a span of 14 bases. CDR3 loop: CASSLAPQGGYNEQFF. As DNA, the CDR3 is TGCGCCAGCAGCTTGGCACCCCAGGGGGGATACAATGAGCAGTTCTTC.

The chain links TRBV3-1 (or the pseudogene TRBV3-2) to TRBJ1-3; TRBD1 matches 9 bases. V gave up 3 bases and J gave up 8 bases; unmatched junction bases: 5. Germline V gene lookup returns CDR1 LGHDT and CDR2 YNNKEL (reference sequence). CDR3 length equals 14 residues. The CDR3 is CASSHTQGADTIYF. The CDR3 DNA is TGTGCCAGCAGCCATACACAGGGGGCGGACACCATATATTTT.

The CDR3 protein is CASSLIWASANEKLFF. CDR3 bases: TGTGCCAGCAGCTTAATTTGGGCCTCAGCTAATGAAAAACTGTTTTTT. The rearrangement links TRBV11-2 to TRBJ1-4; D remains ambiguous. The CDR3 length is 16 residues. Trimming stripped 2 bases from V and 3 bases from J, with 13 bases between. Germline CDR1 is SGHAT and CDR2 is FQNNGV.

The genes are TRBV5-3 and TRBJ2-1, with 10 nucleotides matching TRBD2. TRBV5-3 has ORF status, its function being uncertain. V lost 5 bases to trimming and J lost 4 bases; unmatched junction nucleotides: 6. The CDR3 has 15 amino acids. The CDR3: CARSPSGGGYNEQFF. DNA for the CDR3: TGTGCCAGAAGTCCCAGCGGGGGGGGGTACAATGAGCAGTTCTTC.

This clone was recorded only once. The V call is TRBV6-5, the J call TRBJ2-3; D is perhaps TRBD1 (6 bases). The CDR3 is made up of 15 amino acids. From germline, CDR1 is MNHEY and CDR2 SVGAGI. Trimming stripped 7 bases from V and 2 bases from J, with 16 bases between. The CDR3 is CASTSSGAATDTQYF. Here the CDR3 DNA reads TGTGCCAGCACCTCCTCAGGGGCCGCCACAGATACGCAGTATTTT.

This chain links TRBV18 with TRBJ1-2; 11 nucleotides align to TRBD1. This CDR3 contains 15 residues. Per the germline V gene, CDR1 is KGHSH and CDR2 is LQKENI. With V trimmed by 2 bases and J by 5 bases, 4 bases remained unmatched. CDR3 amino acids: CASSPGQGAQYGYTF. The CDR3 region has the DNA TGTGCCAGCTCACCAGGACAGGGGGCGCAGTATGGCTACACCTTC.